This is a list of T cell receptor beta chains from one sample in a study of T cell responses to AZD1222 COVID-19 vaccine. Using immunoSEQ multiplex PCR, the repertoire was profiled, and TCRdb retains in-frame clones only, with some absent. The data show some 85,000 clones, roughly 87% seen once. Specimen: peripheral blood, collected on day 0 of AZD1222 vaccination. These receptors originate from an adult in good health. The CDR3 runs from the conserved cysteine through the conserved F or W. Not all rows give a size; the values are once, few, many and, for expanded clones, a class.

>TRBV7-6|TRBJ1-1|.
CASSPRGGDPRGTEAFF
>TRBV6-6|TRBJ1-4|.
CASSYLSADEKLFF
>TRBV6-5|TRBJ2-3|.
CASRGQGDTQYF
>TRBV9|TRBJ1-3|.
CASSVQTGNTIYF
>TRBV14|TRBJ2-5|.
CASSNGLQETQYF
>TRBV18|TRBJ1-6|once
CASSPRDRNSPLHF
>TRBV5-1|TRBJ2-7|.
CASSPPAGQVAEQYF
>TRBV7-2|TRBJ1-5|.
CASSPGQNQPQHF
>TRBV28|TRBJ2-5|.
CASSPPQGEGETQYF
>TRBV10-2|TRBJ1-4|.
CASSDAGSTNEKLFF
>TRBV12-3/TRBV12-4|TRBJ1-1|.
CASSPRGKTEAFF
>TRBV27|TRBJ2-1|few
CASRVAGYNEQFF
>TRBV19|TRBJ2-1|.
CASSIRSGSGNNEQFF
>TRBV29-1|TRBJ2-1|.
CSVTEAGGPNEQFF
>TRBV19|TRBJ2-1|.
CASSIGAGYNEQFF
>TRBV28|TRBJ1-6|.
CASSSLPPLHF
>TRBV7-2|TRBJ1-6|.
CASSYNRGQLHF
>TRBV2|TRBJ1-4|.
CASSPHGGSTNEKLFF
>TRBV5-6|TRBJ1-1|.
CASSDGENTEAFF
>TRBV19|TRBJ2-7|.
CASSEQTRYEQYF
>TRBV5-1|TRBJ2-2|.
CASSLAGGQNTGELFF
>TRBV11-2|TRBJ2-7|few
CASSLNRGHNEQYF
>TRBV3-1/TRBV3-2|TRBJ1-1|once
CASSQEQGWAEAFF
>TRBV6-6|TRBJ2-7|.
CASSPIQGISYEQYF
>TRBV18|TRBJ1-4|.
CASSIGTGGEKLFF
>TRBV6-4|TRBJ2-2|.
CASSSDGVGELFF
>TRBV6-5|TRBJ1-2|once
CASSYLGTSNYGYTF
>TRBV27|TRBJ1-5|.
CASTLRGNSNQPQHF
>TRBV9|TRBJ2-2|.
CASSVRTQGELFF
>TRBV5-1|TRBJ2-1|.
CASSRGDRGEQFF
>TRBV7-2|TRBJ1-5|.
CASTDSDQPQHF
>TRBV27|TRBJ2-1|.
CASNPRGGRSRVNEQFF
>TRBV18|TRBJ2-2|.
CASSLPASGYTGELFF
>TRBV6-1|TRBJ1-3|.
CASSVPGDRAGNTIYF
>TRBV6-5|TRBJ1-1|.
CASSYQTENTEAFF
>TRBV6-6|TRBJ1-2|.
CASTDGGEILYGYTF
>TRBV29-1|TRBJ2-7|.
CSVAGGPEEQYF
>TRBV24-1|TRBJ2-2|.
CATSDWGLAGDRVNTGELFF
>TRBV7-9|TRBJ1-1|.
CASSRGGVRTEAFF
>TRBV4-2|TRBJ1-3|.
CASSAMTGVGNTIYF